These 11 T cell receptor beta chains were all obtained from the same sample, sequenced in a study of cytomegalovirus exposure and HLA in healthy donors. The method was immunoSEQ multiplex PCR; TCRdb's version includes in-frame clones alone and lacks a portion of them. The table records over 120,000 clones, around 93% of them present only once. Sequencing used PBMCs. Source of these receptors: a young man in good health and CMV-seropositive.

The chain carries TRBV14 and TRBJ2-7; no definite D call. The germline V gene has CDR1 SGHDN and CDR2 FVKESK. The CDR3 loop spans 13 amino acids. The V and J ends lost 2 bases and 3 bases respectively, with 8 bases between them. The CDR3 DNA is TGTGCCAGCAGCCAATTGTCTATCTACGAGCAGTACTTC. It is translated as CASSQLSIYEQYF.

This clone appeared a single time. The gene calls are TRBV7-9 and TRBJ2-5, with 7 positions matching TRBD2. The V gene end was trimmed by 2 bases and the J gene end by 5 bases; junction bases not matched to a gene: 5. Germline loops: CDR1 SEHNR, CDR2 FQNEAQ (reference sequence). CDR3 size: 14 residues. CDR3: CASSLSGMRETQYF. For the CDR3, the DNA is TGTGCCAGCAGCTTAAGCGGGATGAGGGAGACCCAGTACTTC.

The V gene is TRBV7-6, the J gene TRBJ2-2; weak D call: TRBD1 (5 bases). The CDR3 is made up of 14 amino acids. Per germline, CDR1 SGHVS and CDR2 FNYEAQ. V lost 2 bases and J 6 bases, leaving 10 bases between the germline ends. Here the CDR3 reads CASSLSGAAGELFF. The CDR3 DNA follows: TGTGCCAGCAGCTTATCTGGGGCCGCCGGGGAGCTGTTTTTT.

The chain employs TRBV5-1 and TRBJ2-7, with TRBD1 matching over 7 bases. Trimming cost V 0 bases and J 0 bases; bases outside gene matches: 6. Germline loops: CDR1 SGHRS, CDR2 YFSETQ. The CDR3 spans 16 residues. CDR3 amino acids: CASSLAGDSYSYEQYF. CDR3 in DNA: TGCGCCAGCAGCTTGGCCGGGGACAGCTACTCCTACGAGCAGTACTTC.

A remark on this clone: The junction differs from germline at one of its ends, possibly a read error. The chain is built from TRBV7-7 and TRBJ2-3, with TRBD1 matching 8 bases. CDR1 and CDR2 from the germline V gene are SSHAT and FNYEAQ (reference sequence). The CDR3 sequence is 15 residues long. The CDR3 sequence is CASSLDRGDQDTQYF. DNA of the CDR3: TGTGCTAGCAGCTTAGACAGGGGCGACCAGGATACGCAGTATTTT.

Points on this clone: The sample holds other DNA sequences that translate to the same CDR3. The chain joins TRBV27 to TRBJ2-1; 11 positions match TRBD2. The CDR3 extends over 14 amino acids. V gave up 3 bases and J gave up 6 bases; unmatched junction bases: 1. Germline assignment: CDR1 MNHEY and CDR2 SMNVEV (reference sequence). This CDR3 is CASSFSGRGNEQFF. CDR3 nucleotide sequence: TGTGCCAGCAGTTTTAGCGGGAGGGGCAATGAGCAGTTCTTC.

The chain links TRBV7-3 to TRBJ2-1; 10 bases are shared with TRBD2. The CDR3 covers 15 residues. Germline loops: CDR1 SGHTA, CDR2 FQGTGA. V was clipped by 5 bases and J by 4 bases; unmatched bases: 5. The CDR3 nucleotides read TGTGCCAGCAGCCCCGGGACTAGCGTATACAATGAGCAGTTCTTC. This codes for CASSPGTSVYNEQFF.

The chain recombines TRBV7-2 with TRBJ2-3; TRBD2 matches at 12 bases. Losses at the gene ends were 3 bases for V and 5 bases for J; bases not matched to a gene: 6. Germline V gene sequence: CDR1 SGHTA, CDR2 FQGNSA. The CDR3 is 16 residues long. CDR3 region: CASSFGVLAGGDTQYF. CDR3 coding DNA: TGTGCCAGCAGCTTTGGAGTACTAGCGGGAGGAGATACGCAGTATTTT. The full variable domain, in which reference TRBV7-2 and TRBJ2-3 provide the parts outside the CDR3, is GAGVSQSPSNKVTEKGKDVELRCDPISGHTALYWYRQSLGQGLEFLIYFQGNSAPDKSGLPSDRFSAERTGGSVSTLTIQRTQQEDSAVYLCASSFGVLAGGDTQYFGPGTRLTVL.

J is TRBJ2-7 and V is TRBV5-1, with TRBD2 matching 9 bases. This CDR3 region has 15 residues. V lost 4 bases to trimming and J lost 3 bases; unmatched junction nucleotides: 8. CDR1 is SGHRS, CDR2 YFSETQ, per germline. The CDR3 region has the DNA TGCGCCAGCAGCCTTAGCGGGAGTTCTAACTACGAGCAGTACTTC. Its translation is CASSLSGSSNYEQYF.

This sequence joins TRBV18 and TRBJ1-3; TRBD1 agrees at 9 bases. The CDR3 contains 17 residues. V dropped 3 bases and J dropped 2; count of bases not matched to a gene: 8. The germline V gene encodes CDR1 KGHSH and CDR2 LQKENI. The CDR3, as DNA: TGTGCCAGCTCACCTCCGGGACAGGGTATGGCTGGAAACACCATATATTTT. Translated: CASSPPGQGMAGNTIYF.

The rearrangement joins TRBV5-1 to TRBJ2-5; no clear D. V lost 2 bases and J 2 bases, leaving 10 bases between the germline ends. The CDR3 is made up of 14 amino acids. Looked up from germline, CDR1 is SGHRS and CDR2 is YFSETQ. For the CDR3, the DNA is TGCGCCAGCAGCTTAGACACCCCTCAAGAGACCCAGTACTTC. Protein product: CASSLDTPQETQYF.